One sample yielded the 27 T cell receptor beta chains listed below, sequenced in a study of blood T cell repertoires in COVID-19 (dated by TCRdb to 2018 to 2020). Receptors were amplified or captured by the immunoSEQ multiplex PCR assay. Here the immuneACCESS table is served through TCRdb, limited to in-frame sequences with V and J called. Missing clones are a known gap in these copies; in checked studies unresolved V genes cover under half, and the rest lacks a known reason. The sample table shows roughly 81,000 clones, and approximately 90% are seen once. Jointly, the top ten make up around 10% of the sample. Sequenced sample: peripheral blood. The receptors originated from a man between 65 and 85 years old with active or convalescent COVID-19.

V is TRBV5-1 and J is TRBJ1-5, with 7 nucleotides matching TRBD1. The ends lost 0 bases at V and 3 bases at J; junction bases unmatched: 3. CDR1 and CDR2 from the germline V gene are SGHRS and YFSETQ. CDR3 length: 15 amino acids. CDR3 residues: CASSLGDSINQPQHF. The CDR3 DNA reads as TGCGCCAGCAGCTTGGGGGACAGTATCAATCAGCCCCAGCATTTT.

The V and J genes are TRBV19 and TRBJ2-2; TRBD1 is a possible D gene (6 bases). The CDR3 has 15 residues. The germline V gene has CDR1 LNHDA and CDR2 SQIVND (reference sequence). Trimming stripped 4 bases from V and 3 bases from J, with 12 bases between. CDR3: CASSTGALHTGELFF. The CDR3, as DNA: TGTGCCAGTAGTACAGGGGCCCTACACACCGGGGAGCTGTTTTTT.

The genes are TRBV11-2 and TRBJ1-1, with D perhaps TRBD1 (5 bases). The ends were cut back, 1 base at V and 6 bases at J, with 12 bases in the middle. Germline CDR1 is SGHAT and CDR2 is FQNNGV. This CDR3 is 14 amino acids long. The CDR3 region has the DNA TGTGCCAGCAGCTTAGTGCCTCGGGGGGCTGAAGCTTTCTTT. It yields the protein CASSLVPRGAEAFF.

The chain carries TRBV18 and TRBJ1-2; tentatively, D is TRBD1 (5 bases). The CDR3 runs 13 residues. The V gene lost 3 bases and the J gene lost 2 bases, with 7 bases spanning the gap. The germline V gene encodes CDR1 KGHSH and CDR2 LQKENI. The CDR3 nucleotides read TGTGCCAGCTCACCTGACAGCAACTATGGCTACACCTTC. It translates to CASSPDSNYGYTF.

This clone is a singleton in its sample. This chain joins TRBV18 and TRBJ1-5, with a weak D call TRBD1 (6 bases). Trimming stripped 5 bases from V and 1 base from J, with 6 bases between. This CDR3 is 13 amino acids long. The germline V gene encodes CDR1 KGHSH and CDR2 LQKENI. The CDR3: CASSGGSNQPQHF. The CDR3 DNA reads TGTGCCAGCTCAGGGGGCAGCAATCAGCCCCAGCATTTT.

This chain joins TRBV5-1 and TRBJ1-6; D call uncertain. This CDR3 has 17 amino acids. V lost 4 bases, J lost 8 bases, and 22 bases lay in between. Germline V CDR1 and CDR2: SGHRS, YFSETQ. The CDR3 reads CASSRSQIETNHSPLHF. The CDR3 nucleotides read TGCGCCAGCAGCCGCTCCCAAATCGAAACAAACCATTCACCCCTCCACTTT.

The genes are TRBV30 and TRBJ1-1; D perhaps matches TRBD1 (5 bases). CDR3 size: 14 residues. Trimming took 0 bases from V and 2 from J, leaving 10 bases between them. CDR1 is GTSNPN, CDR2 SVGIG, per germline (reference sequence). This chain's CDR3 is CAWSVWTSNTEAFF. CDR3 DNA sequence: TGTGCCTGGAGTGTATGGACAAGCAACACTGAAGCTTTCTTT.

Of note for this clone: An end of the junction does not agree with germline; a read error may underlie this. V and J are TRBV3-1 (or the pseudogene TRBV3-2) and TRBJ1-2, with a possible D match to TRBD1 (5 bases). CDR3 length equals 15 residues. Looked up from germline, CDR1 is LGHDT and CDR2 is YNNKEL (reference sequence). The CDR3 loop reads CASSQTGRVNFGYTF. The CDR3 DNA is TGTGCCAGCAGCCAAACAGGTAGGGTAAACTTTGGCTACACCTTC.

As DNA, the CDR3 is TGTGCCAGCAGTTCCTCCAGGCCTTACAATGAGCAGTTCTTC. Translated, it gives CASSSSRPYNEQFF. The rearrangement links TRBV6-2 or TRBV6-3 to TRBJ2-1, with D unclear. CDR1 MNHEY and CDR2 SVGEGT come from the germline V gene. The CDR3 has 14 amino acids. Trimming cost V 4 bases and J 4 bases, with 11 bases left between them.

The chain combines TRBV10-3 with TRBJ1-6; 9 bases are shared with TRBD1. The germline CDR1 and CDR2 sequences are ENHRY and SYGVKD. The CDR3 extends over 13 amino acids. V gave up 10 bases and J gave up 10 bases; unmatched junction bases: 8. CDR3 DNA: TGTGCCACCTCGACAGGGGGGCTATCACCCCTCCACTTT. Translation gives CATSTGGLSPLHF.

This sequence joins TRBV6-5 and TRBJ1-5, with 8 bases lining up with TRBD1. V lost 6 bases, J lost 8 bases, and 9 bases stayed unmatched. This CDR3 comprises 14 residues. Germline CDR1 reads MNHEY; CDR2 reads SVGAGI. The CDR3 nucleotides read TGTGCCAGCAGGCAGAGGACAGGGTGGGAGCCCCAGCATTTT. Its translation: CASRQRTGWEPQHF.

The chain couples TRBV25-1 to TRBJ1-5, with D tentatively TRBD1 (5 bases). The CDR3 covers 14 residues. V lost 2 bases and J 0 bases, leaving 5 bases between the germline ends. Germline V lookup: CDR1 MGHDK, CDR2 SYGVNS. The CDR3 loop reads CASSEQGSNQPQHF. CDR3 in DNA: TGTGCCAGCAGTGAACAGGGTAGCAATCAGCCCCAGCATTTT.

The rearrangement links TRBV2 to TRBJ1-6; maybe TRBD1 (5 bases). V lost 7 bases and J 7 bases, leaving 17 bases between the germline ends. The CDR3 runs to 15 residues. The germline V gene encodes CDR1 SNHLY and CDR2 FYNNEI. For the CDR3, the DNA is TGTGCCAGCACGCCGGAAGGGGCAAAGAATTCACCCCTCCACTTT. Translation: CASTPEGAKNSPLHF.

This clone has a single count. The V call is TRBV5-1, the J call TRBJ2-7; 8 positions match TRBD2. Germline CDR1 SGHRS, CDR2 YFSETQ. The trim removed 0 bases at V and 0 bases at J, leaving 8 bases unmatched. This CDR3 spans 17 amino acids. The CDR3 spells CASSLGQAGGSSYEQYF. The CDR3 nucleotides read TGCGCCAGCAGCTTGGGGCAGGCGGGGGGAAGCTCCTACGAGCAGTACTTC.

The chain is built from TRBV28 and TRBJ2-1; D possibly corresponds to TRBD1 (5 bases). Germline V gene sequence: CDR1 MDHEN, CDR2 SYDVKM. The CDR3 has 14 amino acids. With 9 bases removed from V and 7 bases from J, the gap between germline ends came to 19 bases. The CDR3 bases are TGTGCCAGTAATAGTATGGACAAAGGAAATGAGCAGTTCTTC. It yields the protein CASNSMDKGNEQFF.

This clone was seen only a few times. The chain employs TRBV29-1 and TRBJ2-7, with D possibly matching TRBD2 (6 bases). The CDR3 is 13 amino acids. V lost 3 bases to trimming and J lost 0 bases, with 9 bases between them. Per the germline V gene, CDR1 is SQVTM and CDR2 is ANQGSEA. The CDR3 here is CSVEEGSSYEQYF. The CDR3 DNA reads TGCAGCGTTGAGGAGGGTAGCTCCTACGAGCAGTACTTC.

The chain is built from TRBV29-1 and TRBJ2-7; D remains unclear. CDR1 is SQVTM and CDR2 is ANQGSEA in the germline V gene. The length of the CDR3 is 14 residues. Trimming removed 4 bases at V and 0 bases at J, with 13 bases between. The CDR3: CSVVKFRNSYEQYF. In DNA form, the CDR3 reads TGCAGCGTTGTTAAGTTCAGAAACTCCTACGAGCAGTACTTC.

The CDR3 spells CATSRLRQGSAGNTIYF. The CDR3 region has the DNA TGTGCCACCAGCAGATTACGGCAGGGCTCGGCTGGAAACACCATATATTTT. The chain links TRBV15 to TRBJ1-3, with a tentative D call TRBD1 (5 bases). With 2 bases removed from V and 2 bases from J, the gap between germline ends came to 16 bases. Germline CDR1 is LNHNV and CDR2 is YYDKDF (reference sequence). The CDR3 runs to 17 residues. Full variable domain (rest looked up from reference TRBV15 and TRBJ1-3): DAMVIQNPRYQVTQFGKPVTLSCSQTLNHNVMYWYQQKSSQAPKLLFHYYDKDFNNEADTPDNFQSRRPNTSFCFLDIRSPGLGDTAMYLCATSRLRQGSAGNTIYFGEGSWLTVV.

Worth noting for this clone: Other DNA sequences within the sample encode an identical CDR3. Here the CDR3 reads CSVRGVYGYTF. The CDR3 coding sequence is TGCAGCGTTCGGGGGGTTTATGGCTACACCTTC. The chain employs TRBV29-1 and TRBJ1-2; D possibly corresponds to TRBD1 (5 bases). Germline loops: CDR1 SQVTM, CDR2 ANQGSEA. The CDR3 contains 11 residues. The V gene lost 5 bases and the J gene lost 5 bases, with 9 bases spanning the gap.

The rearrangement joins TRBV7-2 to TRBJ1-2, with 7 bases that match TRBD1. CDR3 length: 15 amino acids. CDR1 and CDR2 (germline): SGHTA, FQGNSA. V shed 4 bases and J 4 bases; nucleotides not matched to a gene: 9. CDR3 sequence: CASSSPTGFGYGYTF. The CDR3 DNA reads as TGTGCCAGCAGCTCCCCGACAGGGTTCGGCTATGGCTACACCTTC.

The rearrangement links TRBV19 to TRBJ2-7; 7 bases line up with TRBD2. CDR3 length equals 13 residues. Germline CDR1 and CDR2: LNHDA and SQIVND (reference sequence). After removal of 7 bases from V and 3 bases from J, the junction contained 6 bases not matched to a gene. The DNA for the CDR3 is TGTGCCAGTACCTCCCCGGGAGGCTACGAGCAGTACTTC. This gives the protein CASTSPGGYEQYF.

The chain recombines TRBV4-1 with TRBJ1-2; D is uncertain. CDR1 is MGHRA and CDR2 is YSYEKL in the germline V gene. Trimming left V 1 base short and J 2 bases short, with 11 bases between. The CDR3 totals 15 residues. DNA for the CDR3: TGCGCCAGCAGCCAAGTCGGGGTGAAGAACTATGGCTACACCTTC. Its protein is CASSQVGVKNYGYTF.

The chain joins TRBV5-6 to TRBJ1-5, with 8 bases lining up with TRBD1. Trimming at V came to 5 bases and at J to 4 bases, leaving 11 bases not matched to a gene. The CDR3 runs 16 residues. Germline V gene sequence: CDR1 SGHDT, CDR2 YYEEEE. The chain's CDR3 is CASSPGQGNLNQPQHF. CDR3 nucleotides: TGTGCCAGCAGTCCCGGACAGGGCAACTTAAATCAGCCCCAGCATTTT.

The CDR3 loop reads CASSGARGPLTEAFF. For the CDR3, the DNA is TGTGCCAGCAGCGGGGCCAGGGGGCCTCTCACTGAAGCTTTCTTT. V usage is TRBV7-3 and J usage is TRBJ1-1; 8 bases fit TRBD1. CDR1 and CDR2 (germline): SGHTA, FQGTGA. This CDR3 contains 15 residues. Trimming took 5 bases from V and 4 from J; bases not matched to a gene: 9.

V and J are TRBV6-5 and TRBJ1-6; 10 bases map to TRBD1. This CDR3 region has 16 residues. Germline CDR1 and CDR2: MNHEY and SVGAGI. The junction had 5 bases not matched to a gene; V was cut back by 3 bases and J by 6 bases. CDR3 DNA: TGTGCCAGCAGTTATGTAGGGACAGGGGTTAATTCACCCCTCCACTTT. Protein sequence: CASSYVGTGVNSPLHF.

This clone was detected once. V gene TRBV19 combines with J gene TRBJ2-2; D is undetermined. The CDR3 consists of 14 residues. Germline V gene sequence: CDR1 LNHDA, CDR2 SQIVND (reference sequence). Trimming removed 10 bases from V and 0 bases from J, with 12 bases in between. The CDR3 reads CATAGRTNTGELFF. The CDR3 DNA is TGTGCCACCGCCGGCAGGACGAACACCGGGGAGCTGTTTTTT.

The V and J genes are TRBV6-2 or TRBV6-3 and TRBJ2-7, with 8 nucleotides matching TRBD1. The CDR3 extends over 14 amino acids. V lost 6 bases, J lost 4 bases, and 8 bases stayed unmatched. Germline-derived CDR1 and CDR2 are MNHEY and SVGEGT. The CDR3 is CASSTITGGYEQYF. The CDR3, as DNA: TGTGCCAGCAGCACTATAACAGGGGGGTACGAGCAGTACTTC.